There are a few counts of the clone carrying this TCR beta chain. Its antigen is not identified. This specimen comes from a study of cytomegalovirus exposure and HLA in healthy donors. Study-level background: The study's early data release held about 85 million unique TCRs from HLA-typed donors. The Caucasian-associated ancestry cluster held roughly 80% of around 380 genotyped donors.

Researchers ran the PCR with 60 Vbeta and 13 Jbeta primers. This table comes from immunoSEQ multiplex PCR, and its TCRdb copy is limited to in-frame clones, with some not included. Of under 200,000 clones detected, about 65% appear once; the ten largest clones hold 1.5%. Trimming took 11 bases from V and 6 from J; bases not matched to a gene: 9. The CDR3 has 12 amino acids. The germline CDR1 and CDR2 sequences are MNHNY and SVGAGI (reference sequence). The study, taken as a whole, reports: Rare TCR sequences dominated, though some public TCRs recurred in many donors.

The TCR comes from a girl aged 5-17 years in good health and CMV-seronegative. The chain has TRBV6-6 and TRBJ1-2; 7 bases align to TRBD1. The sequenced material came from PBMCs. The CDR3 DNA sequence: TGTGCCGGCTGGATCCAGGGGGATGGCTACACCTTC. It specifies CAGWIQGDGYTF.